This TCR beta chain was captured in a study of identical twins. TCRdb itself ran the 5' RACE reads through MiXCR, one entry per CDR3 protein. The repertoire holds under 350,000 distinct CDR3 sequences, with roughly 9.7% as singletons. CDR1 SQVTM and CDR2 ANQGSEA come from the germline V gene. Between the trimmed V and J ends, which lost 3 bases and 6 bases, there was a span of 15 bases. This CDR3 has 13 amino acids. These data were also reused for a study on yellow fever vaccine responses in identical twins.

This receptor was identified in a woman aged 18 to 35 in good health. The sample taken for sequencing was CD8+ T cells sorted from blood. This sequence joins TRBV29-1 and TRBJ2-7, with D maybe TRBD2 (6 bases). The CDR3 DNA reads TGCAGCGTTGAGGCTAGCGCTCGGGGCGAGCAGTACTTC. Its translation is CSVEASARGEQYF.